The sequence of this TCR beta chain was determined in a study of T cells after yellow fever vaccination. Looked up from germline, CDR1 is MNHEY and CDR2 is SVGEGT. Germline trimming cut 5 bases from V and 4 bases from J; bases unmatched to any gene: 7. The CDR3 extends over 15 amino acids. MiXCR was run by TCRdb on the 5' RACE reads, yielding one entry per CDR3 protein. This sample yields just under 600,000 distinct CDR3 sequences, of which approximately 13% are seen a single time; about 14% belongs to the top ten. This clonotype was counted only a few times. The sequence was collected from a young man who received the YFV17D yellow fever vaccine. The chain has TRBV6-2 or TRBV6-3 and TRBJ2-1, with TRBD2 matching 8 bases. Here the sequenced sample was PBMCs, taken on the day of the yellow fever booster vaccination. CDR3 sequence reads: CASSLGTSIYNEQFF. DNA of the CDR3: TGTGCCAGCAGTCTGGGGACTAGTATATACAATGAGCAGTTCTTC.